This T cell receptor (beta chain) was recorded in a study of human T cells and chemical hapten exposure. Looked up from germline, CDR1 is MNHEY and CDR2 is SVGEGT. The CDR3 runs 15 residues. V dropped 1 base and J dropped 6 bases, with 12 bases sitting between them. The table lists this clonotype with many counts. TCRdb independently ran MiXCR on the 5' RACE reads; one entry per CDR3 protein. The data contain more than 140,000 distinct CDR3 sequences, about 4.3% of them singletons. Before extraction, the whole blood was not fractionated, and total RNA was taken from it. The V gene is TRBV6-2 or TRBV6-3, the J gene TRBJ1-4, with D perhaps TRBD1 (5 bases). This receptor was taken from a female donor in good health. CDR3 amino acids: CASSYYGTWDEKLFF. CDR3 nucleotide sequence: TGTGCCAGCAGTTACTACGGGACGTGGGATGAAAAACTGTTTTTT.